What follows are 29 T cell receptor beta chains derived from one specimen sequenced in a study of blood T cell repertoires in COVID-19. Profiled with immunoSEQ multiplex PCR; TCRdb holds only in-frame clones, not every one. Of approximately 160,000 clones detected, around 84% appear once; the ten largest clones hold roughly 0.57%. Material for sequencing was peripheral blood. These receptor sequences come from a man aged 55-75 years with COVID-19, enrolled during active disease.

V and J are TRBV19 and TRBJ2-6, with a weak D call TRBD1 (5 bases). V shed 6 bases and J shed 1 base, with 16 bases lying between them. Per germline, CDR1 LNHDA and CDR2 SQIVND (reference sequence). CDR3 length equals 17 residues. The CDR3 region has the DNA TGTGCCAGTAGGAAGGGGAAGGCGGTATCTGGGGCCAACGTCCTGACTTTC. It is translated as CASRKGKAVSGANVLTF.

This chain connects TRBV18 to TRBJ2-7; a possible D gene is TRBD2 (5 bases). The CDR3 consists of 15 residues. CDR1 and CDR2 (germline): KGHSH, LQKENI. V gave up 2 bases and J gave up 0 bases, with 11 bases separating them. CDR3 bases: TGTGCCAGCTCACCAAATGCTGGGAGCTCCTACGAGCAGTACTTC. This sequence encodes CASSPNAGSSYEQYF. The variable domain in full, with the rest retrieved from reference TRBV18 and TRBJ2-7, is NAGVMQNPRHLVRRRGQEARLRCSPMKGHSHVYWYRQLPEEGLKFMVYLQKENIIDESGMPKERFSAEFPKEGPSILRIQQVVRGDSAAYFCASSPNAGSSYEQYFGPGTRLTVT.

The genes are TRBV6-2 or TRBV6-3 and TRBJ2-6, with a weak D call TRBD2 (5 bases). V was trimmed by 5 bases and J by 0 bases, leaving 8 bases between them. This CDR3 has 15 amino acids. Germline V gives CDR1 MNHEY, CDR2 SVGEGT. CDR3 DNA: TGTGCCAGCAGTGCCGAGGGCTCTGGGGCCAACGTCCTGACTTTC. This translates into CASSAEGSGANVLTF.

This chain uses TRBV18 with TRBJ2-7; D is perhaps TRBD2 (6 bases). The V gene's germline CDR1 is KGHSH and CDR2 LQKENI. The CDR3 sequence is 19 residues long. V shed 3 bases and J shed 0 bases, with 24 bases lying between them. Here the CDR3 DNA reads TGTGCCAGCTCACCGGAGGGTGGGGTATTAGCGGCAAGCTCCTACGAGCAGTACTTC. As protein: CASSPEGGVLAASSYEQYF. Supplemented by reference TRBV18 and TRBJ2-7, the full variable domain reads NAGVMQNPRHLVRRRGQEARLRCSPMKGHSHVYWYRQLPEEGLKFMVYLQKENIIDESGMPKERFSAEFPKEGPSILRIQQVVRGDSAAYFCASSPEGGVLAASSYEQYFGPGTRLTVT.

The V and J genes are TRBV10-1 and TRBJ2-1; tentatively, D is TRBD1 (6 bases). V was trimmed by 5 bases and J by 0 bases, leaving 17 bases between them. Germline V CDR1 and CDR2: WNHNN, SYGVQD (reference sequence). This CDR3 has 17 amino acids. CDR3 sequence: CASSSGTHVFSYNEQFF. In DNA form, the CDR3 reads TGCGCCAGCAGTTCCGGGACACACGTATTCTCCTACAATGAGCAGTTCTTC.

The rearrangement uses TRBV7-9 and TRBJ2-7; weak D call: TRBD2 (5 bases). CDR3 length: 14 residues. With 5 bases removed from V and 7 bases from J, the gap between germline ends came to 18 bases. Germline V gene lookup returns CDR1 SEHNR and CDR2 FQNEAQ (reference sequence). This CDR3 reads CASSRVSGSGEQYF. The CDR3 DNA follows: TGTGCCAGCAGCAGAGTATCTGGGTCGGGAGAGCAGTACTTC.

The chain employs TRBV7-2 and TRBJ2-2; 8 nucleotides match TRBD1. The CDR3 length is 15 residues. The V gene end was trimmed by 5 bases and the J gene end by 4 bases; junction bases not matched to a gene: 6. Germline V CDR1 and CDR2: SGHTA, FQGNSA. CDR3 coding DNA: TGTGCCAGCAGCGCAGGGGGCTTAAGCACCGGGGAGCTGTTTTTT. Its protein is CASSAGGLSTGELFF.

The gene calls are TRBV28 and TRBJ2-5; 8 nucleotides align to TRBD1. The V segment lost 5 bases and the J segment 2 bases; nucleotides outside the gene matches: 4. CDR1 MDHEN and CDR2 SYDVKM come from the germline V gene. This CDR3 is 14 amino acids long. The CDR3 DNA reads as TGTGCCAGCAGTACTCGGACAGGGCAAGAGACCCAGTACTTC. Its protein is CASSTRTGQETQYF.

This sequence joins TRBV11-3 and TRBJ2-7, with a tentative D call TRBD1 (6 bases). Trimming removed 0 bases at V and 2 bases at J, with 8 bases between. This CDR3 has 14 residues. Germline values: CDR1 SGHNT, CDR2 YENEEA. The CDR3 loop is CASSLDTGTYEQYF. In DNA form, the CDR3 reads TGTGCCAGCAGCTTAGATACAGGGACCTACGAGCAGTACTTC.

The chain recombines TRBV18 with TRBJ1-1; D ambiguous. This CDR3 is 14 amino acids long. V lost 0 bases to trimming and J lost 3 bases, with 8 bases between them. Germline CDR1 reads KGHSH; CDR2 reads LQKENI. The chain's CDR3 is CASSPPNGDTEAFF. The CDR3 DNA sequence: TGTGCCAGCTCACCACCGAACGGGGACACTGAAGCTTTCTTT.

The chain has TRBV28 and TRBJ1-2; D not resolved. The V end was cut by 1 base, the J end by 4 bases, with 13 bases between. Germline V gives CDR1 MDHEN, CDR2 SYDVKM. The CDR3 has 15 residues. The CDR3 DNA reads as TGTGCCAGCAGTTTATACCGACGGGGTGGCTATGGCTACACCTTC. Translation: CASSLYRRGGYGYTF.

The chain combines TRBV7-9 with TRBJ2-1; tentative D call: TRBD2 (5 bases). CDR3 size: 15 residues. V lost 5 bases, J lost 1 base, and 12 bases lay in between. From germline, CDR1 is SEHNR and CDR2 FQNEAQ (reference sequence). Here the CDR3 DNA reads TGTGCCAGCAGCCTCCCCGGGAAGTCCTACAATGAGCAGTTCTTC. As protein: CASSLPGKSYNEQFF.

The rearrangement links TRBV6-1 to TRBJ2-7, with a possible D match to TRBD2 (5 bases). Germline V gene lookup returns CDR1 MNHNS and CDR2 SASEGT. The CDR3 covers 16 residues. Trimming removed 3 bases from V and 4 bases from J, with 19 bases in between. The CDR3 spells CASSEASSRFQYEQYF. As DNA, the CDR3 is TGTGCCAGCAGTGAGGCTAGCAGCCGATTTCAGTACGAGCAGTACTTC.

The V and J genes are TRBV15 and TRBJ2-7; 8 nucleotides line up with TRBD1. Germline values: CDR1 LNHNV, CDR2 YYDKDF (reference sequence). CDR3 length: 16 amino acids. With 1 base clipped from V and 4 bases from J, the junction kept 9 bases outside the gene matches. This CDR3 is CATSRGLGQAPYEQYF. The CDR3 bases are TGTGCCACCAGCAGAGGTCTGGGACAGGCCCCTTACGAGCAGTACTTC.

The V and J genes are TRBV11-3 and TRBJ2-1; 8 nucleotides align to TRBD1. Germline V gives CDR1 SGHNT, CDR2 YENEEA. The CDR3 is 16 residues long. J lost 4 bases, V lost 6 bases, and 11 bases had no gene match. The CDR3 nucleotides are TGTGCCAGCAGGGACTCAGGGGGCCCCCCTTACAATGAGCAGTTCTTC. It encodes CASRDSGGPPYNEQFF.

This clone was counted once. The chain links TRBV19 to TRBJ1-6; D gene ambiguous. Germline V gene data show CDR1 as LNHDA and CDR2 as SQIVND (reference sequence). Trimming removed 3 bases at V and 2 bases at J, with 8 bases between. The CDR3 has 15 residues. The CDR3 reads CASSMRETYNSPLHF. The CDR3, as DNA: TGTGCCAGTAGTATGCGGGAAACCTATAATTCACCCCTCCACTTT.

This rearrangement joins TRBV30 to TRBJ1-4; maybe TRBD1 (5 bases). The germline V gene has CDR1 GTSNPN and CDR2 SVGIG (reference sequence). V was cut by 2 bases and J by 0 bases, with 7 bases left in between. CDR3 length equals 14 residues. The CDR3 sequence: CAWSWGATNEKLFF. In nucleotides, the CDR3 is TGTGCCTGGAGTTGGGGGGCAACTAATGAAAAACTGTTTTTT.

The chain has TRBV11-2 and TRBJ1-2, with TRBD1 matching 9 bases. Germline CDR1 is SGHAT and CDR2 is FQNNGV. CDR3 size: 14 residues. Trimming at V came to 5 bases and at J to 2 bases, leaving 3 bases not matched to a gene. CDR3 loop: CASSPGTGNYGYTF. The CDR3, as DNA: TGTGCCAGCAGCCCGGGGACAGGGAACTATGGCTACACCTTC.

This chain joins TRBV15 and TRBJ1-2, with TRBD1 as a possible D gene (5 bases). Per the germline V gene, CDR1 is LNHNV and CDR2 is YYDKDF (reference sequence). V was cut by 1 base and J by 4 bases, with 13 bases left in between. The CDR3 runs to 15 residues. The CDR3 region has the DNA TGTGCCACCAGCAGAGGGGAGGGGAGAGGCTATGGCTACACCTTC. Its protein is CATSRGEGRGYGYTF.

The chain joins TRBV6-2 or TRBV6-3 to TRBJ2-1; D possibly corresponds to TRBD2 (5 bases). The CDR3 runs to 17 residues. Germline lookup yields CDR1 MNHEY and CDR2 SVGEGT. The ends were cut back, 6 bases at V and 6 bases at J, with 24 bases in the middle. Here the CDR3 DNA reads TGTGCCAGCAGCAATCCCTTAGCGTCCTCAACCCCCAATGAGCAGTTCTTC. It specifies CASSNPLASSTPNEQFF.

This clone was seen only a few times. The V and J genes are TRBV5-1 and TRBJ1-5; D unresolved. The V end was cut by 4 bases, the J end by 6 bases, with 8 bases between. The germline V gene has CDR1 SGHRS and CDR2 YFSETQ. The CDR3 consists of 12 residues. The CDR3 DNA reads TGCGCCAGCAGCCCCTCGGGTCAGCCCCAGCATTTT. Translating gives CASSPSGQPQHF. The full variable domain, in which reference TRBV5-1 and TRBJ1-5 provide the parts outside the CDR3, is KAGVTQTPRYLIKTRGQQVTLSCSPISGHRSVSWYQQTPGQGLQFLFEYFSETQRNKGNFPGRFSGRQFSNSRSEMNVSTLELGDSALYLCASSPSGQPQHFGDGTRLSIL.

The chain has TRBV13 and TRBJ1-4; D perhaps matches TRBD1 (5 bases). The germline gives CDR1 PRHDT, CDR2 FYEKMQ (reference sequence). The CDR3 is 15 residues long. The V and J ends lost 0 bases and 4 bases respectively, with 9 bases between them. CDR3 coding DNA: TGTGCCAGCAGCTTAGGGGCAGGGTTTAATGAAAAACTGTTTTTT. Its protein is CASSLGAGFNEKLFF.

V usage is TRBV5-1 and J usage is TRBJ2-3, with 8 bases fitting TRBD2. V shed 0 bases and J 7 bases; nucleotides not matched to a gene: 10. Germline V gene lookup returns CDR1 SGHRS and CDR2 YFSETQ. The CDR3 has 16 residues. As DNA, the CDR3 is TGCGCCAGCAGCTTGGTGATTAGCGGGATTTTAAATACGCAGTATTTT. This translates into CASSLVISGILNTQYF.

The CDR3 DNA reads TGCAGCGTTGATATTTTGCTAAGCACAGATACGCAGTATTTT. Its translation is CSVDILLSTDTQYF. This chain connects TRBV29-1 to TRBJ2-3; no reliable D call. The CDR3 consists of 14 residues. The germline CDR1 and CDR2 sequences are SQVTM and ANQGSEA. Trimming stripped 3 bases from V and 0 bases from J, with 10 bases between.

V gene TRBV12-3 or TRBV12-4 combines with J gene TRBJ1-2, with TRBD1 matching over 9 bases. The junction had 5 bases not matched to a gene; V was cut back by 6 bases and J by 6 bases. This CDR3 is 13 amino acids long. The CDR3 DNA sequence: TGTGCCAGCAGACGGGACAGGGTGGATGGCTACACCTTC. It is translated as CASRRDRVDGYTF.

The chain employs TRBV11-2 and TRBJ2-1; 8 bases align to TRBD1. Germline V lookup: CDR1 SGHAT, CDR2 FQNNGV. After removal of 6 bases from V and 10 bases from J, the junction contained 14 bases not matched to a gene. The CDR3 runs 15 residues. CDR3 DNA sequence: TGTGCCAGCAGTCGCGGACAGGGTATCGGTAACGAGCAGTTCTTC. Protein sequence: CASSRGQGIGNEQFF.

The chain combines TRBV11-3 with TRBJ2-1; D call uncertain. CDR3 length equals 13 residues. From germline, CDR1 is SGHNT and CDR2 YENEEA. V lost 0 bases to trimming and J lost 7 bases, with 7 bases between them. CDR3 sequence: CASSLDSSNEQFF. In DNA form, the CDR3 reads TGTGCCAGCAGCTTAGATTCGAGTAATGAGCAGTTCTTC.

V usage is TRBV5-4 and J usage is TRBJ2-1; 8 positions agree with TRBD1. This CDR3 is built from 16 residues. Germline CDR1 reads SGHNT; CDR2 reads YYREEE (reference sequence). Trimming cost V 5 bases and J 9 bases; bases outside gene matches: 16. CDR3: CASRRRTGTGQAEQFF. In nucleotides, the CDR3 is TGTGCCAGCAGACGTCGAACCGGGACAGGACAAGCTGAGCAGTTCTTC.

This chain's CDR3 is CAWRLGALGGEAFF. DNA for the CDR3: TGTGCCTGGAGACTCGGTGCTCTGGGAGGTGAAGCTTTCTTT. The rearrangement links TRBV30 to TRBJ1-1; D call uncertain. V lost 3 bases and J 7 bases, leaving 18 bases between the germline ends. Germline CDR1 and CDR2: GTSNPN and SVGIG (reference sequence). There are 14 residues in the CDR3.